This TCR beta chain was retrieved from a study of breast tumors, draining lymph nodes, adjacent tissues. Study-level results: Findings are consistent with lymph node origin and intratumoral expansion of most tumor T cells. The lymph node origin of tumor T cells was framed as consistent with a hypothesis, not demonstrated. Compared with lymph nodes, tumors were less diverse; compared with nontumor tissue, more.

On this clonotype itself: Its antigen is unknown. A much larger clone is a single base away; this may be a read error.

TCRdb ran MiXCR on the multiplex PCR reads and lists one entry per CDR3 protein. There are approximately 47,000 distinct CDR3 sequences in the sample; more than 20% occur only once, and under 9.5% lies in the top ten. This CDR3 contains 16 residues. Losses at the gene ends were 8 bases for V and 4 bases for J; bases not matched to a gene: 7. The sequence came from a female donor with breast cancer. Some clones in this sample may be carry-over from other donors' samples. The genes are TRBV12-3 or TRBV12-4 and TRBJ2-3; TRBD2 agrees at 15 bases. Input material: breast tumor tissue. The CDR3 region is CASGRTSGGGADTQYF. The CDR3 region has the DNA TGTGCCAGCGGTCGGACTAGCGGGGGGGGGGCAGATACGCAGTATTTT.